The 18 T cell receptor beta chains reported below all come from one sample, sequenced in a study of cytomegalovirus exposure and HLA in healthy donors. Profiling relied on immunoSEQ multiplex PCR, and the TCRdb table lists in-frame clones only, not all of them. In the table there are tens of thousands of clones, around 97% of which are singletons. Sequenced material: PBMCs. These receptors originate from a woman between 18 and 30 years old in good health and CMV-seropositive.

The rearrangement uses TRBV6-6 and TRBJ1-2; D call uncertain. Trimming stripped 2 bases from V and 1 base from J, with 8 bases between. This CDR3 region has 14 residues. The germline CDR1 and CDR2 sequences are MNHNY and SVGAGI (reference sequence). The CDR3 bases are TGTGCCAGCAGTTACCAGGAGGATAACTATGGCTACACCTTC. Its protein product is CASSYQEDNYGYTF.

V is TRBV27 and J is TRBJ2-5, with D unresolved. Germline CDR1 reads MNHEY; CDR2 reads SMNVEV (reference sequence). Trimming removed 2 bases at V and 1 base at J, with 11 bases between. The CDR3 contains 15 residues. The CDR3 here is CASSLGLASQETQYF. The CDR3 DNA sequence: TGTGCCAGCAGTTTAGGTTTGGCAAGCCAAGAGACCCAGTACTTC.

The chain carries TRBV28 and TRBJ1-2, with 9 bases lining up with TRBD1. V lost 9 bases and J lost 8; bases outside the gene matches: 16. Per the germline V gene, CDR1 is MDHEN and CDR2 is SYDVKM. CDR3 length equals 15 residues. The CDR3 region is CASHRGLGGTMGYTF. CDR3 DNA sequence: TGTGCCAGTCACAGGGGGCTCGGCGGTACTATGGGCTACACCTTC.

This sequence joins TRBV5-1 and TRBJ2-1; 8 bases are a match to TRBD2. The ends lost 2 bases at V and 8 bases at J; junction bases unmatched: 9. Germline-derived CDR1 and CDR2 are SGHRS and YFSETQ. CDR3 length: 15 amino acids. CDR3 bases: TGCGCCAGCAGCTTCGAAGCGGGAGTACCCGATGAGCAGTTCTTC. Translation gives CASSFEAGVPDEQFF.

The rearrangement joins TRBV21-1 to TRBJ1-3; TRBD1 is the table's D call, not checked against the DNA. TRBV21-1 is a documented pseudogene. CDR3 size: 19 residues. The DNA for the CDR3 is TGTGCCAGCAGCACAGGGGTGTTTAGGACGGAGAACTCTGGAAACACCATATATTTT. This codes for CASSTGVFRTENSGNTIYF.

DNA of the CDR3: TGTGCCAGCAGTCTGTCCGGTGGGGAGACTGAAGCTTTCTTT. It codes for CASSLSGGETEAFF. This chain joins TRBV6-1 and TRBJ1-1; no firm D call. V lost 5 bases and J lost 5, with 15 bases in between. Germline CDR1 reads MNHNS; CDR2 reads SASEGT. The CDR3 extends over 14 amino acids.

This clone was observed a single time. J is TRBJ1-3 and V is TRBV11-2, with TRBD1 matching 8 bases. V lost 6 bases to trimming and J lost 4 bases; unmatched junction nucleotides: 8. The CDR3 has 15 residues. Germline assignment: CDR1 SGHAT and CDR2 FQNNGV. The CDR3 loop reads CASRSIRGLGNTIYF. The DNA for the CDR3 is TGTGCCAGCAGATCAATCAGGGGGCTCGGAAACACCATATATTTT. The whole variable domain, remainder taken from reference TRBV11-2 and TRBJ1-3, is EAGVAQSPRYKIIEKRQSVAFWCNPISGHATLYWYQQILGQGPKLLIQFQNNGVVDDSQLPKDRFSAERLKGVDSTLKIQPAKLEDSAVYLCASRSIRGLGNTIYFGEGSWLTVV.

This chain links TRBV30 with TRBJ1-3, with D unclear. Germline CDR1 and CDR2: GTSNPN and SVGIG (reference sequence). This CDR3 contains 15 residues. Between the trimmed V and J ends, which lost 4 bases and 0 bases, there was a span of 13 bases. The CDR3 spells CAWTPYPISGNTIYF. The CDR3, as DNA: TGTGCCTGGACCCCATATCCTATCTCTGGAAACACCATATATTTT.

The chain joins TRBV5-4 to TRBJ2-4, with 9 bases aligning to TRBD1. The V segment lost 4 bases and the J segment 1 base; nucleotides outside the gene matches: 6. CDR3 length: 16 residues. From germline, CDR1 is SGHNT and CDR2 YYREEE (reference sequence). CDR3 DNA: TGTGCCAGCAGCGACTGGGACAGGGACGCCAAAAACATTCAGTACTTC. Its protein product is CASSDWDRDAKNIQYF.

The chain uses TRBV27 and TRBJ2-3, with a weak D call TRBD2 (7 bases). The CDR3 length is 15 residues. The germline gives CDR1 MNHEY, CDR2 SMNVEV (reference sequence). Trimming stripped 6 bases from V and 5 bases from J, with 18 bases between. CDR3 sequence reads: CASRGLGGFGDTQYF. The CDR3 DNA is TGTGCCAGCAGAGGACTAGGGGGGTTTGGAGATACGCAGTATTTT.

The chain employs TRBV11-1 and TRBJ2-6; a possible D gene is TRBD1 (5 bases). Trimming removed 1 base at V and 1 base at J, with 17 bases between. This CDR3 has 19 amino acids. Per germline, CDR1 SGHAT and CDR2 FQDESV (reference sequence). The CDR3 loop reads CASSLVIRQKGSGANVLTF. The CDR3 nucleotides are TGTGCCAGCAGCTTAGTAATCAGACAAAAGGGGTCTGGGGCCAACGTCCTGACTTTC. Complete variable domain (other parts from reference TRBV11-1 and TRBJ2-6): EAEVAQSPRYKITEKSQAVAFWCDPISGHATLYWYRQILGQGPELLVQFQDESVVDDSQLPKDRFSAERLKGVDSTLKIQPAELGDSAMYLCASSLVIRQKGSGANVLTFGAGSRLTVL.

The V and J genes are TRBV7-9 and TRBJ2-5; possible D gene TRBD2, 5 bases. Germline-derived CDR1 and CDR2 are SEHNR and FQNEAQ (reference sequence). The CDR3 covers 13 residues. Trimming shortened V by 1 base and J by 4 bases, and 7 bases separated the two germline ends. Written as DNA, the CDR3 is TGTGCCAGCAGCTTAGGAGGGTTAGAGACCCAGTACTTC. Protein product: CASSLGGLETQYF.

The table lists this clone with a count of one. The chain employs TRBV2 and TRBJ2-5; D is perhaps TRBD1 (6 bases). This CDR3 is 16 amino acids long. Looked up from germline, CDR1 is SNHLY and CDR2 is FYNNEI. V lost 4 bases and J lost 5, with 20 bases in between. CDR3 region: CASSVMGARTSETQYF. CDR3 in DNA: TGTGCCAGCAGTGTGATGGGGGCGAGAACCTCGGAGACCCAGTACTTC.

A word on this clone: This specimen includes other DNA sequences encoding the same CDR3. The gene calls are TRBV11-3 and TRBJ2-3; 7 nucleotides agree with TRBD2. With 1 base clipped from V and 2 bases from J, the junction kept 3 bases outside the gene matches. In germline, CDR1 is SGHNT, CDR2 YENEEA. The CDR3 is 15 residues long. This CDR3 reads CASSLGLAVTDTQYF. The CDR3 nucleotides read TGTGCCAGCAGCTTAGGCCTAGCGGTCACAGATACGCAGTATTTT.

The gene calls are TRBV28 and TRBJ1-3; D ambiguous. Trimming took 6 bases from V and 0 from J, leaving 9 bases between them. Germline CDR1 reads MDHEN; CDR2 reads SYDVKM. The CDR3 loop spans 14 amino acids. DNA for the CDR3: TGTGCCAGCAGCCAGGCGAGCTCTGGAAACACCATATATTTT. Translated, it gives CASSQASSGNTIYF.

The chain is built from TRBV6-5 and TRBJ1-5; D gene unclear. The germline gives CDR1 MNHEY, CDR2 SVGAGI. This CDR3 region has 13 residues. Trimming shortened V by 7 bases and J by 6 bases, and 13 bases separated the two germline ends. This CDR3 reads CASTPYVGQPQHF. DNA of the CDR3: TGTGCCAGCACCCCTTACGTCGGTCAGCCCCAGCATTTT.

CDR3 in DNA: TGTGCCAGTAGTATTATCGTTGGGGGGTCCTCCTACAATGAGCAGTTCTTC. Amino acid sequence: CASSIIVGGSSYNEQFF. The chain combines TRBV19 with TRBJ2-1, with TRBD2 as a possible D gene (6 bases). The CDR3 totals 17 residues. Germline V CDR1 and CDR2: LNHDA, SQIVND (reference sequence). Trimming left V 3 bases short and J 0 bases short, with 15 bases between.

The CDR3 DNA sequence: TGTGCCAGCAGTTACTCACTAGCCTACGAGCAGTACTTC. It codes for CASSYSLAYEQYF. This chain links TRBV6-6 with TRBJ2-7; a possible D gene is TRBD2 (5 bases). The CDR3 is made up of 13 amino acids. V shed 0 bases and J shed 2 bases, with 5 bases lying between them. In germline, CDR1 is MNHNY, CDR2 SVGAGI (reference sequence).